Presented here are 18 T cell receptor beta chains from one specimen sequenced in a study of CD8 T cells in ankylosing spondylitis. TCRdb independently ran MiXCR on the 5' RACE reads; one entry per CDR3 protein. This table holds 250,000 to 350,000 distinct CDR3 sequences, about 20% found once. The sample comprised blood, either unsorted or a sorted T cell fraction (not recorded which). The origin of the receptors is a female donor with ankylosing spondylitis or in good health (not recorded which).

This clonotype was seen a single time. The V gene is TRBV6-2 or TRBV6-3, the J gene TRBJ1-5, with 9 positions matching TRBD1. V dropped 5 bases and J dropped 5; count of bases not matched to a gene: 13. Germline V CDR1 and CDR2: MNHEY, SVGEGT. The length of the CDR3 is 17 residues. The CDR3 spells CASSGQGPLSRDQPQHF. The CDR3, as DNA: TGTGCCAGCAGTGGACAGGGGCCGTTATCTAGGGATCAGCCCCAGCATTTT.

This chain joins TRBV5-1 and TRBJ1-4; 8 nucleotides line up with TRBD1. This CDR3 is 14 amino acids long. The V gene end was trimmed by 3 bases and the J gene end by 3 bases; junction bases not matched to a gene: 1. Germline V gene lookup returns CDR1 SGHRS and CDR2 YFSETQ. The CDR3 DNA is TGCGCCAGCAGCTCGACAGGGGCTAATGAAAAACTGTTTTTT. This codes for CASSSTGANEKLFF.

This clonotype was recorded at least ten times. The V and J genes are TRBV28 and TRBJ1-1, with D hard to call. The germline gives CDR1 MDHEN, CDR2 SYDVKM. Trimming took 5 bases from V and 0 from J, leaving 10 bases between them. The CDR3 has 14 amino acids. CDR3 coding DNA: TGTGCCAGCAGTCCCGACCCAATGAACACTGAAGCTTTCTTT. Amino acids: CASSPDPMNTEAFF.

The genes are TRBV24-1 and TRBJ2-5, with 11 bases that match TRBD1. V was pared by 4 bases and J by 6 bases, with 9 bases of the junction left unmatched. CDR1 and CDR2 from the germline V gene are KGHDR and SFDVKD. The CDR3 has 16 amino acids. The DNA for the CDR3 is TGTGCCACCAGTGACCCGGGACAGGGGGGGGGAAAGACCCAGTACTTC. This codes for CATSDPGQGGGKTQYF.

This clonotype was detected only a few times. V is TRBV20-1 and J is TRBJ2-7; possibly TRBD1 for D (5 bases). CDR3 length equals 14 residues. Trimming stripped 5 bases from V and 2 bases from J, with 16 bases between. The germline V gene has CDR1 DFQATT and CDR2 SNEGSKA (reference sequence). The CDR3, as DNA: TGCAGTGCTTCGAGACAGCGAGAACCCTACGAGCAGTACTTC. Translated, it gives CSASRQREPYEQYF.

In its sample, this clonotype was seen a few times. CDR3 sequence: CASSAYTLGETQYF. CDR3 DNA sequence: TGTGCCAGCAGCGCCTACACGCTGGGCGAGACCCAGTACTTC. The chain uses TRBV7-2 and TRBJ2-5; D unresolved. V lost 5 bases to trimming and J lost 5 bases, with 15 bases between them. Germline V gene lookup returns CDR1 SGHTA and CDR2 FQGNSA. This CDR3 comprises 14 residues.

This clonotype was seen only a few times. The chain links TRBV4-3 to TRBJ2-3; D gene unclear. Germline CDR1 reads LGHNA; CDR2 reads YSLEER. Trimming removed 0 bases from V and 1 base from J, with 5 bases in between. The CDR3 extends over 14 amino acids. CDR3 protein: CASSQDTGTDTQYF. CDR3 coding DNA: TGCGCCAGCAGCCAAGATACAGGCACAGATACGCAGTATTTT.

This clonotype appeared many times. The rearrangement links TRBV6-1 to TRBJ1-1, with 7 positions matching TRBD1. V dropped 5 bases and J dropped 5; count of bases not matched to a gene: 5. The CDR3 length is 13 residues. CDR1 and CDR2 from the germline V gene are MNHNS and SASEGT. The CDR3 spells CASSTTQGTEAFF. The CDR3 DNA is TGTGCCAGCAGTACCACACAGGGGACTGAAGCTTTCTTT.

This clonotype showed up just once. Germline is not matched at one junction end, which may reflect a read error. The chain uses TRBV7-2 and TRBJ1-1, with D unresolved. The CDR3 loop spans 13 amino acids. Germline CDR1 reads SGHTA; CDR2 reads FQGNSA. The CDR3 protein is CASSLDREVEAFF. The DNA of the CDR3 is TGTGCCAGCAGTTTAGACCGGGAGGTTGAAGCTTTCTTT. Full variable domain (rest looked up from reference TRBV7-2 and TRBJ1-1): GAGVSQSPSNKVTEKGKDVELRCDPISGHTALYWYRQSLGQGLEFLIYFQGNSAPDKSGLPSDRFSAERTGGSVSTLTIQRTQQEDSAVYLCASSLDREVEAFFGQGTRLTVV.

This rearrangement joins TRBV10-2 to TRBJ1-1; D not resolved. Germline V gene sequence: CDR1 WSHSY, CDR2 SAAADI. The germline V and J ends were trimmed by 1 base and 6 bases, with 6 bases remaining between them. This CDR3 spans 12 amino acids. The CDR3 bases are TGCGCCAGCAGTGAGTGGGAGGCTGAAGCTTTCTTT. Encoded protein: CASSEWEAEAFF.

The genes are TRBV5-5 and TRBJ2-3, with 8 bases aligning to TRBD2. Germline CDR1 and CDR2: SGHKS and YYEKEE (reference sequence). This CDR3 is built from 17 residues. J was trimmed by 3 bases and V by 4 bases; bases with no gene match: 13. The CDR3 sequence: CASSPRASGYITDTQYF. The CDR3 region has the DNA TGTGCCAGCAGCCCCCGGGCTAGCGGGTACATTACAGATACGCAGTATTTT. Filled out from reference TRBV5-5 and TRBJ2-3, the complete variable domain reads DAGVTQSPTHLIKTRGQQVTLRCSPISGHKSVSWYQQVLGQGPQFIFQYYEKEERGRGNFPDRFSARQFPNYSSELNVNALLLGDSALYLCASSPRASGYITDTQYFGPGTRLTVL.

The chain uses TRBV7-9 and TRBJ2-7; D is unclear. V lost 5 bases, J lost 0 bases, and 5 bases lay in between. The CDR3 covers 12 residues. CDR1 SEHNR and CDR2 FQNEAQ come from the germline V gene (reference sequence). The CDR3 nucleotides read TGTGCCAGCAGCGACTTCTCCTACGAGCAGTACTTC. Translation gives CASSDFSYEQYF.

This clonotype has only a few counts. The chain recombines TRBV6-2 or TRBV6-3 with TRBJ2-7, with 7 bases aligning to TRBD2. The germline CDR1 and CDR2 sequences are MNHEY and SVGEGT. CDR3 length: 15 amino acids. V lost 6 bases, J lost 4 bases, and 12 bases stayed unmatched. CDR3 sequence (DNA): TGTGCCAGCAGCCTTCCCCCGGGACTACCTTACGAGCAGTACTTC. This sequence encodes CASSLPPGLPYEQYF.

This clonotype was detected ten times or more. The chain links TRBV7-9 to TRBJ1-1; the D is unclear. The CDR3 spans 11 residues. CDR1 and CDR2 from the germline V gene are SEHNR and FQNEAQ (reference sequence). Trimming removed 1 base at V and 7 bases at J, with 4 bases between. The CDR3 DNA is TGTGCCAGCAGCTTAGGCCATGAAGCTTTCTTT. Encoded protein: CASSLGHEAFF.

The rearrangement joins TRBV12-3 or TRBV12-4 to TRBJ1-1; D is uncertain. Trimming stripped 6 bases from V and 4 bases from J, with 18 bases between. The CDR3 loop spans 15 amino acids. CDR3 region: CASSPRTGSGTEAFF. For the CDR3, the DNA is TGTGCCAGCAGCCCTCGGACGGGCAGCGGCACTGAAGCTTTCTTT.

This clonotype showed up many times. This chain connects TRBV5-1 to TRBJ2-1, with 10 bases matching TRBD2. This CDR3 region has 15 residues. Germline V gene sequence: CDR1 SGHRS, CDR2 YFSETQ. Germline trimming cut 4 bases from V and 8 bases from J; bases unmatched to any gene: 9. The DNA of the CDR3 is TGCGCCAGCAGCCCACCTAGCGGGAGTACCCATGAGCAGTTCTTC. It is translated as CASSPPSGSTHEQFF.

Sample share makes this clonotype medium-sized. The chain uses TRBV12-3 or TRBV12-4 and TRBJ1-3, with 7 bases that match TRBD1. The CDR3 totals 15 residues. Trimming at V came to 10 bases and at J to 1 base, leaving 10 bases not matched to a gene. The CDR3 DNA is TGTGCCAACCACAGGGGCTCCGCTTCTGGAAACACCATATATTTT. Translating it yields CANHRGSASGNTIYF.

This clonotype was seen more than once but under ten times. V is TRBV20-1 and J is TRBJ2-2, with unresolved D. V gave up 6 bases and J gave up 7 bases, with 9 bases separating them. In germline, CDR1 is DFQATT, CDR2 SNEGSKA (reference sequence). This CDR3 is built from 11 residues. CDR3 residues: CSAPSSGELFF. Here the CDR3 DNA reads TGCAGTGCCCCAAGTAGCGGGGAGCTGTTTTTT.